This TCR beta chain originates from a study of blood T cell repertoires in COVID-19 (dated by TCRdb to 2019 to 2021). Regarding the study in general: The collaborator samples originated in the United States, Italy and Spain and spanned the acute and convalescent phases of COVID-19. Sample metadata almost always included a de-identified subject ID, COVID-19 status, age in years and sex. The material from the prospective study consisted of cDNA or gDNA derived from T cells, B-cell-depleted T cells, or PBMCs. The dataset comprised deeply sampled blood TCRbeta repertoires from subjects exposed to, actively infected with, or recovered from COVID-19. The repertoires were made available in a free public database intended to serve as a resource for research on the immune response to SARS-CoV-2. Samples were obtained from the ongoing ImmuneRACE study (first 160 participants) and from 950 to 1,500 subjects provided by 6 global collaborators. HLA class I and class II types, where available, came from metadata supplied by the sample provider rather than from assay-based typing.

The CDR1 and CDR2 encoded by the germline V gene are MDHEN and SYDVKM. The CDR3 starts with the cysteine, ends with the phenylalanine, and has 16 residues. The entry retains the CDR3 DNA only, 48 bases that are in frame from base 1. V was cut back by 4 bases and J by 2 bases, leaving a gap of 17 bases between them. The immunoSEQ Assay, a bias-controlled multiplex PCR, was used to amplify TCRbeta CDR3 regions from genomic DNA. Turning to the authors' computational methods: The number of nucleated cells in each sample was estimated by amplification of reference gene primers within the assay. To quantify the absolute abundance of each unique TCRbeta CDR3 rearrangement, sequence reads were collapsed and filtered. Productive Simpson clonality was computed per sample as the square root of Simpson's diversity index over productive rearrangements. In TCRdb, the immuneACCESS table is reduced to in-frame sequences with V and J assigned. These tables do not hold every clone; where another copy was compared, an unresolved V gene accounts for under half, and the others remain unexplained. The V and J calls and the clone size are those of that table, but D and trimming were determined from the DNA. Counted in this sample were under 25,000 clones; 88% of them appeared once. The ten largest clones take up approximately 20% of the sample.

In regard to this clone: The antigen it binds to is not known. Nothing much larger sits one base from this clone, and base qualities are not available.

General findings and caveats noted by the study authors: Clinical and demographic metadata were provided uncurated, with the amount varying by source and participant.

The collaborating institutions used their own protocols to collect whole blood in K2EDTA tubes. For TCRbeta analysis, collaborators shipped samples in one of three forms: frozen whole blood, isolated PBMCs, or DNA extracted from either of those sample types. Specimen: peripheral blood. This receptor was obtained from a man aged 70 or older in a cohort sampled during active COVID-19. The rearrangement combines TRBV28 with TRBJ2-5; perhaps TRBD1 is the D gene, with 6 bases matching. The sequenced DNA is TGTGCCAGCAGTTCCTTACGGGACACCATTCAAGAGACCCAGTACTTC. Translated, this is CASSSLRDTIQETQYF.